This TCR beta chain was recovered during a study of T cell repertoires in cytomegalovirus infection. The CDR3 has 15 amino acids. J gave up 4 bases and V 4 bases, and 8 bases lay outside the gene matches. The germline V gene has CDR1 SGHKS and CDR2 YYEKEE (reference sequence). TCRdb used MiXCR to reprocess the reads, holding one entry per CDR3 protein. Of some 800,000 distinct CDR3 sequences listed, almost 30% are singletons. Regarding this clonotype: The antigen is undetermined.

The starting material was cultured CD8+ T cells from PBMCs, obtained from culture after CMV antigen stimulation. This chain connects TRBV5-5 to TRBJ2-5, with 9 bases aligning to TRBD1. The source is a human donor in good health (CMV status not recorded). Some clones in this sample may be carry-over from other donors' samples. The CDR3: CASSPGQGIGETQYF. In nucleotides, the CDR3 is TGTGCCAGCAGCCCCGGACAGGGGATAGGAGAGACCCAGTACTTC.